The 22 T cell receptor beta chains below all came from one sample that was sequenced in a study of shared clonotypes between healthy human individuals. TCRdb's copy holds only in-frame clones and misses some; the assay was immunoSEQ multiplex PCR. In the table there are about a million clones, around three quarters of which are singletons. Sequencing was carried out using memory CD4+ T cells from PBMCs. Subset here: CD45RA-negative fraction. These receptors originate from a man aged 18 to 30 in good health. Some clones in this sample may be carry-over from other donors' samples.

The chain joins TRBV5-1 to TRBJ2-5; D not certain. V was cut by 4 bases and J by 2 bases, with 9 bases left in between. The germline gives CDR1 SGHRS, CDR2 YFSETQ. The CDR3 is 13 amino acids. Here the CDR3 reads CASSSFMQETQYF. The CDR3 nucleotides read TGCGCCAGCAGCAGCTTTATGCAAGAGACCCAGTACTTC.

The rearrangement joins TRBV6-5 to TRBJ2-5, with 13 bases aligning to TRBD2. CDR1 and CDR2 (germline): MNHEY, SVGAGI. There are 15 residues in the CDR3. V dropped 5 bases and J dropped 12; count of bases not matched to a gene: 12. CDR3 sequence: CASSQLTGTSGTEYF. CDR3 DNA: TGTGCCAGCAGTCAGCTTACCGGGACTAGCGGGACAGAGTACTTC.

This chain links TRBV2 with TRBJ1-5, with D perhaps matching TRBD1 (5 bases). The CDR3 spans 14 residues. The germline V gene has CDR1 SNHLY and CDR2 FYNNEI. V was cut by 2 bases and J by 5 bases, with 10 bases left in between. This chain's CDR3 is CASSEQGYDQPQHF. DNA of the CDR3: TGTGCCAGCAGTGAACAGGGATATGATCAGCCCCAGCATTTT.

This chain joins TRBV4-1 and TRBJ2-7; 7 positions agree with TRBD2. This CDR3 has 16 residues. Trimming took 4 bases from V and 2 from J; bases not matched to a gene: 11. Germline-derived CDR1 and CDR2 are MGHRA and YSYEKL. CDR3 sequence reads: CASSRFRVAGTYEQYF. The CDR3 DNA follows: TGCGCCAGCAGCCGATTCCGGGTAGCGGGTACCTACGAGCAGTACTTC.

The V gene is TRBV11-3, the J gene TRBJ2-3; D unresolved. Germline loops: CDR1 SGHNT, CDR2 YENEEA. This CDR3 contains 14 residues. Trimming removed 3 bases from V and 3 bases from J, with 10 bases in between. The chain's CDR3 is CASSFGSQTDTQYF. The CDR3 DNA reads as TGTGCCAGCAGCTTCGGCTCTCAGACAGATACGCAGTATTTT.

The rearrangement uses TRBV28 and TRBJ1-2; D not certain. Germline values: CDR1 MDHEN, CDR2 SYDVKM. The V end was cut by 3 bases, the J end by 3 bases, with 8 bases between. This CDR3 has 13 amino acids. Here the CDR3 reads CASSFGEDYGYTF. The CDR3 nucleotides are TGTGCCAGCAGTTTCGGTGAGGACTATGGCTACACCTTC.

V and J are TRBV28 and TRBJ1-2, with 9 bases lining up with TRBD1. Germline CDR1 is MDHEN and CDR2 is SYDVKM. J was trimmed by 0 bases and V by 1 base; bases with no gene match: 6. This CDR3 spans 17 amino acids. CDR3 sequence: CASSLFNRGQANYGYTF. Here the CDR3 DNA reads TGTGCCAGCAGTTTATTCAACAGGGGGCAGGCTAACTATGGCTACACCTTC.

This chain connects TRBV28 to TRBJ2-7; no clear D. V was cut by 4 bases and J by 1 base, with 17 bases left in between. CDR1 is MDHEN, CDR2 SYDVKM, per germline. The CDR3 sequence is 16 residues long. The CDR3 is CASSSPARRWSYEQYF. CDR3 nucleotide sequence: TGTGCCAGCAGTTCCCCGGCCCGACGTTGGTCCTACGAGCAGTACTTC.

The rearrangement joins TRBV2 to TRBJ2-5; 7 positions match TRBD1. The CDR3 is 14 amino acids. V was clipped by 6 bases and J by 5 bases; unmatched bases: 9. Per germline, CDR1 SNHLY and CDR2 FYNNEI. CDR3: CASSEQGSRETQYF. The CDR3 nucleotides are TGTGCCAGCAGCGAACAGGGGAGTCGGGAGACCCAGTACTTC.

The chain links TRBV10-3 to TRBJ2-7, with 8 bases aligning to TRBD1. The CDR3 consists of 13 residues. Per the germline V gene, CDR1 is ENHRY and CDR2 is SYGVKD. V lost 10 bases and J lost 3; bases outside the gene matches: 8. The CDR3 reads CASRDRSNYEQYF. The CDR3 DNA reads as TGTGCCAGCCGGGACAGGAGCAACTACGAGCAGTACTTC.

Concerning this clone itself: Within the sample, other DNA sequences also encode this same CDR3. This chain links TRBV6-5 with TRBJ1-5; D gene uncertain. V shed 0 bases and J shed 4 bases, with 7 bases lying between them. The CDR3 has 14 amino acids. Germline-derived CDR1 and CDR2 are MNHEY and SVGAGI. The CDR3 loop is CASSYSRGNQPQHF. Here the CDR3 DNA reads TGTGCCAGCAGTTACTCTCGGGGAAATCAGCCCCAGCATTTT.

V usage is TRBV9 and J usage is TRBJ2-1; D gene ambiguous. The CDR3 runs to 15 residues. Germline CDR1 SGDLS, CDR2 YYNGEE. The V gene lost 6 bases and the J gene lost 0 bases, with 13 bases spanning the gap. DNA for the CDR3: TGTGCCAGCACAGGTTTTGGGAACTCCTACAATGAGCAGTTCTTC. Amino acids: CASTGFGNSYNEQFF.

The DNA for the CDR3 is TGTGCCAGCAGTTTCTATTTAGCGGGAGCACGGTCGGTCAACAATGAGCAGTTCTTC. Amino acids: CASSFYLAGARSVNNEQFF. This chain uses TRBV28 with TRBJ2-1; 9 nucleotides align to TRBD2. The length of the CDR3 is 19 residues. V lost 3 bases and J lost 5; bases outside the gene matches: 17. Germline CDR1 and CDR2: MDHEN and SYDVKM.

The chain joins TRBV27 to TRBJ1-2, with D perhaps matching TRBD1 (6 bases). The CDR3 runs to 14 residues. The germline V gene has CDR1 MNHEY and CDR2 SMNVEV (reference sequence). Trimming took 3 bases from V and 4 from J, leaving 12 bases between them. CDR3 loop: CASSFQGFGYGYTF. The CDR3, as DNA: TGTGCCAGCAGTTTCCAGGGGTTCGGCTATGGCTACACCTTC.

The chain carries TRBV20-1 and TRBJ2-7, with D hard to call. The CDR3 covers 11 residues. The germline V gene encodes CDR1 DFQATT and CDR2 SNEGSKA (reference sequence). Trimming cost V 0 bases and J 7 bases, with 7 bases left between them. DNA of the CDR3: TGCAGTGCTAGAGATTTGGGGGAGCAGTACTTC. Encoded protein: CSARDLGEQYF.

This rearrangement joins TRBV9 to TRBJ2-2; weak D call: TRBD2 (6 bases). V lost 4 bases to trimming and J lost 3 bases, with 16 bases between them. There are 16 residues in the CDR3. Germline CDR1 is SGDLS and CDR2 is YYNGEE. CDR3 sequence reads: CASSPTGSGYTGELFF. CDR3 nucleotide sequence: TGTGCCAGCAGCCCCACCGGGAGTGGATACACCGGGGAGCTGTTTTTT. Drawing the rest from reference TRBV9 and TRBJ2-2, the complete variable domain is DSGVTQTPKHLITATGQRVTLRCSPRSGDLSVYWYQQSLDQGLQFLIQYYNGEERAKGNILERFSAQQFPDLHSELNLSSLELGDSALYFCASSPTGSGYTGELFFGEGSRLTVL.

This chain uses TRBV15 with TRBJ2-1; D gene uncertain. The germline CDR1 and CDR2 sequences are LNHNV and YYDKDF (reference sequence). Trimming shortened V by 0 bases and J by 10 bases, and 13 bases separated the two germline ends. CDR3 length equals 14 residues. The CDR3 loop is CATSRDFRDTEQFF. Written as DNA, the CDR3 is TGTGCCACCAGCAGAGATTTCCGCGATACGGAGCAGTTCTTC. The full variable domain, rest sourced from reference TRBV15 and TRBJ2-1, is DAMVIQNPRYQVTQFGKPVTLSCSQTLNHNVMYWYQQKSSQAPKLLFHYYDKDFNNEADTPDNFQSRRPNTSFCFLDIRSPGLGDTAMYLCATSRDFRDTEQFFGPGTRLTVL.

The chain is built from TRBV7-3 and TRBJ2-1, with D possibly matching TRBD2 (6 bases). V was clipped by 4 bases and J by 5 bases, with 9 bases between them. From germline, CDR1 is SGHTA and CDR2 FQGTGA. CDR3 length: 13 amino acids. The CDR3 DNA sequence: TGTGCCAGCAGCTCGGAGGGTGACAATGAGCAGTTCTTC. Residues: CASSSEGDNEQFF.

This chain links TRBV23-1 with TRBJ2-4; no clear D gene. TRBV23-1 is identified as an open reading frame with a role that is uncertain. The germline V and J ends were trimmed by 0 bases and 0 bases, with 6 bases remaining between them. The CDR3 spans 15 residues. The CDR3 is CASSQSRQAKNIQYF. CDR3 bases: TGCGCCAGCAGTCAATCCAGGCAAGCCAAAAACATTCAGTACTTC.

The chain links TRBV5-1 to TRBJ2-1; D unclear. This CDR3 contains 14 residues. Germline CDR1 is SGHRS and CDR2 is YFSETQ. The V and J ends lost 0 bases and 12 bases respectively, with 16 bases between them. CDR3 DNA sequence: TGCGCCAGCAGCTTGGTAAGCCCGCGCGATGCGCAGTTCTTC. Translation gives CASSLVSPRDAQFF.

This clone is a singleton in its sample. The chain joins TRBV28 to TRBJ1-1; D remains ambiguous. The CDR3 loop spans 11 amino acids. Germline values: CDR1 MDHEN, CDR2 SYDVKM. Trimming left V 7 bases short and J 0 bases short, with 3 bases between. The CDR3, as DNA: TGTGCCAGCAAGGTGAACACTGAAGCTTTCTTT. The encoded protein is CASKVNTEAFF.

This clone was counted only a few times. V gene TRBV28 combines with J gene TRBJ2-1, with TRBD1 matching over 9 bases. From germline, CDR1 is MDHEN and CDR2 SYDVKM. Germline trimming cut 7 bases from V and 0 bases from J; bases unmatched to any gene: 13. This CDR3 spans 18 amino acids. The CDR3 spells CASNTGQGRPSSYNEQFF. CDR3 bases: TGTGCCAGCAACACGGGACAGGGCCGCCCAAGCTCCTACAATGAGCAGTTCTTC.